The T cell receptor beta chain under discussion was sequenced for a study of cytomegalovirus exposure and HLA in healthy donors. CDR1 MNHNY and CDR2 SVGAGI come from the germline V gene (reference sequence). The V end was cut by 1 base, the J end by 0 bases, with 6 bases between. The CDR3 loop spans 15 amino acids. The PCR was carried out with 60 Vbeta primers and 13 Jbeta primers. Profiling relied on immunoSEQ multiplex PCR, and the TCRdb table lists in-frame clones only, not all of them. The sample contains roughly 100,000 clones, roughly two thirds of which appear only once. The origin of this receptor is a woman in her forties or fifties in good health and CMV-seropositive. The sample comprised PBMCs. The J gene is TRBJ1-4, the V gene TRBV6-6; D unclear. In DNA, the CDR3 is TGTGCCAGCAGTTACTTACAGTCAACTAATGAAAAACTGTTTTTT. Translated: CASSYLQSTNEKLFF.